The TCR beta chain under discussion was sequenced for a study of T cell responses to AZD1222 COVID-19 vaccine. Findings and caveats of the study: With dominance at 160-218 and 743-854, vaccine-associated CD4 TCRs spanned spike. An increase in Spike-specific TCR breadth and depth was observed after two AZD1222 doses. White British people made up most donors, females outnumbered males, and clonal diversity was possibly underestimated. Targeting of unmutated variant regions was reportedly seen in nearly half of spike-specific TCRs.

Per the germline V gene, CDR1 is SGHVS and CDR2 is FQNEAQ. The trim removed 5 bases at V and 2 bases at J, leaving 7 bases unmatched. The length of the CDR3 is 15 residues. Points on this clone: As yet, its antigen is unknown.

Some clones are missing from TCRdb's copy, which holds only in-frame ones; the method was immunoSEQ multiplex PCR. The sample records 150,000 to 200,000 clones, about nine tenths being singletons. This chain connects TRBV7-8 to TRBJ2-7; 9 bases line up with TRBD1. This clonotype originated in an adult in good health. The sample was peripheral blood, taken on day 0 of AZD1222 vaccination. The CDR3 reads CASSLRTGAPYEQYF. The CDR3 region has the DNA TGTGCCAGCAGCCTCCGGACAGGGGCCCCCTACGAGCAGTACTTC.